The 12 T cell receptor beta chains below come from one sample, sequenced in a study of blood T cell repertoires in COVID-19. Sequencing was performed with immunoSEQ multiplex PCR; in TCRdb, only in-frame clones are kept and a portion is missing. Seen here are some 150,000 clones, 78% observed once, and the top ten hold around 13%. Sequencing input: peripheral blood. Receptors originate from a woman aged 80 or older with acute or convalescent COVID-19.

CDR3 protein: CATSDRLATSGRGSYNEQFF. As DNA, the CDR3 is TGTGCCACCAGTGACAGACTAGCCACCAGCGGGAGGGGGTCCTACAATGAGCAGTTCTTC. The gene calls are TRBV24-1 and TRBJ2-1; 10 bases map to TRBD2. The CDR3 spans 20 residues. V lost 4 bases and J lost 1; bases outside the gene matches: 15. Per the germline V gene, CDR1 is KGHDR and CDR2 is SFDVKD.

This sequence joins TRBV20-1 and TRBJ2-7; no clear D gene. The CDR3 consists of 11 residues. The V gene's germline CDR1 is DFQATT and CDR2 SNEGSKA (reference sequence). Deletions cut 3 bases from V and 6 bases from J, with 9 bases between. This chain's CDR3 is CSASRGSEQYF. Here the CDR3 DNA reads TGCAGTGCTAGTCGAGGTTCCGAGCAGTACTTC.

This sequence joins TRBV10-1 and TRBJ2-6; 9 bases match TRBD1. V trimming: 11 bases; J trimming: 3 bases; junction bases outside the gene matches: 14. The CDR3 is 17 residues long. Per the germline V gene, CDR1 is WNHNN and CDR2 is SYGVQD (reference sequence). The CDR3 sequence is CAHIPGQGHGGANVLTF. CDR3 coding DNA: TGCGCCCACATACCGGGACAGGGTCATGGTGGGGCCAACGTCCTGACTTTC.

CDR3 residues: CASSFSQGGEKLFF. The CDR3 DNA sequence: TGTGCCAGCAGTTTCAGTCAGGGAGGTGAAAAACTGTTTTTT. The J gene is TRBJ1-4, the V gene TRBV27; a possible D gene is TRBD1 (5 bases). Trimming shortened V by 3 bases and J by 7 bases, and 12 bases separated the two germline ends. Looked up from germline, CDR1 is MNHEY and CDR2 is SMNVEV (reference sequence). The CDR3 sequence is 14 residues long.

V is TRBV4-1 and J is TRBJ2-3; the match to TRBD2 covers 10 bases. This CDR3 has 16 residues. J gave up 4 bases and V 0 bases, and 4 bases lay outside the gene matches. The germline V gene encodes CDR1 MGHRA and CDR2 YSYEKL. CDR3 sequence: CASSQDLSGGPDTQYF. DNA for the CDR3: TGCGCCAGCAGCCAAGACCTTAGCGGGGGGCCAGATACGCAGTATTTT.

The chain is built from TRBV6-5 and TRBJ2-3; perhaps TRBD2 as D (5 bases). Per the germline V gene, CDR1 is MNHEY and CDR2 is SVGAGI. The V end was cut by 4 bases, the J end by 1 base, with 12 bases between. The CDR3 runs 15 residues. The CDR3 protein is CASSFARARTDTQYF. CDR3 nucleotide sequence: TGTGCCAGCAGTTTCGCGCGGGCCCGCACAGATACGCAGTATTTT.

The J gene is TRBJ1-1, the V gene TRBV7-3, with TRBD1 matching 12 bases. The CDR3 extends over 18 amino acids. Germline CDR1 reads SGHTA; CDR2 reads FQGTGA. The V and J ends lost 0 bases and 0 bases, in that order; junction bases with no gene match: 5. The CDR3 loop is CASSLTWGTGGLNTEAFF. For the CDR3, the DNA is TGTGCCAGCAGCTTAACGTGGGGGACAGGGGGCTTGAACACTGAAGCTTTCTTT.

This chain uses TRBV19 with TRBJ1-3, with unresolved D. Trimming shortened V by 3 bases and J by 2 bases, and 14 bases separated the two germline ends. The CDR3 runs 16 residues. The germline V gene has CDR1 LNHDA and CDR2 SQIVND (reference sequence). CDR3 nucleotides: TGTGCCAGTAGTATCGGTGGAGGGCTTGCTGGAAACACCATATATTTT. Amino acids: CASSIGGGLAGNTIYF.

This clone was counted a single time. This chain links TRBV6-6 with TRBJ1-5; D is unresolved. With 0 bases removed from V and 1 base from J, the gap between germline ends came to 10 bases. The length of the CDR3 is 16 residues. The germline V gene has CDR1 MNHNY and CDR2 SVGAGI (reference sequence). The chain's CDR3 is CASSYSSYGSNQPQHF. The CDR3 DNA follows: TGTGCCAGCAGTTACTCGTCTTACGGGAGCAATCAGCCCCAGCATTTT.

This clone was seen a few times. The V and J genes are TRBV13 and TRBJ2-7; 8 nucleotides line up with TRBD2. The J segment lost 2 bases and the V segment lost 7 bases, leaving 4 bases of the junction unmatched. There are 13 residues in the CDR3. CDR1 and CDR2 (germline): PRHDT, FYEKMQ (reference sequence). The DNA of the CDR3 is TGTGCCAGCACGCTAGCGGGCCCCTACGAGCAGTACTTC. Translation gives CASTLAGPYEQYF. The full variable domain, completed using reference TRBV13 and TRBJ2-7, is AAGVIQSPRHLIKEKRETATLKCYPIPRHDTVYWYQQGPGQDPQFLISFYEKMQSDKGSIPDRFSAQQFSDYHSELNMSSLELGDSALYFCASTLAGPYEQYFGPGTRLTVT.

The chain links TRBV28 to TRBJ1-4; unclear D gene. Per the germline V gene, CDR1 is MDHEN and CDR2 is SYDVKM. The CDR3 sequence is 15 residues long. Deletions cut 5 bases from V and 0 bases from J, with 10 bases between. The CDR3 spells CASSPHMPTNEKLFF. The DNA for the CDR3 is TGTGCCAGCAGTCCCCACATGCCAACTAATGAAAAACTGTTTTTT.

The chain joins TRBV7-3 to TRBJ2-3; maybe TRBD2 (5 bases). Looked up from germline, CDR1 is SGHTA and CDR2 is FQGTGA. The CDR3 has 17 amino acids. Deletions cut 5 bases from V and 6 bases from J, with 24 bases between. Written as DNA, the CDR3 is TGTGCCAGCAGCAAAACGGCTGGAGGTTTCGGGTCGGATACGCAGTATTTT. Translation: CASSKTAGGFGSDTQYF.